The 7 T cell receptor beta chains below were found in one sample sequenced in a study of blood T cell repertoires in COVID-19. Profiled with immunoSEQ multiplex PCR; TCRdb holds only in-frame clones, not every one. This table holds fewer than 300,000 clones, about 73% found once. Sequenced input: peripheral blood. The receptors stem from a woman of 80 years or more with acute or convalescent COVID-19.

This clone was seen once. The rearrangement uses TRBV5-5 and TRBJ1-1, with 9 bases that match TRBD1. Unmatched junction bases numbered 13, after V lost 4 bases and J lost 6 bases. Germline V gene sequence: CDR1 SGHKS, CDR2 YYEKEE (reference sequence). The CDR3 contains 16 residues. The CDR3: CASSLHPGTGTAEAFF. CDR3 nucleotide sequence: TGTGCCAGCAGCCTACATCCCGGGACAGGGACGGCTGAAGCTTTCTTT.

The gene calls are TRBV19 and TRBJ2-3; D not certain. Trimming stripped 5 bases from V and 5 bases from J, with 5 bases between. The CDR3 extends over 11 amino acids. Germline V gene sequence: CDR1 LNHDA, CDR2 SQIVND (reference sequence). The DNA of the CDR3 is TGTGCCAGTAGTTATCGAGATACGCAGTATTTT. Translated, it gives CASSYRDTQYF.

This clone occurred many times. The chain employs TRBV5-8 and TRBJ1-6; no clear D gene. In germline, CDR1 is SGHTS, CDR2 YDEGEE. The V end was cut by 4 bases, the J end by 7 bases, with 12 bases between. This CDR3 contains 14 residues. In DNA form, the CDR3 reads TGTGCCAGCAGCCGAGAGGCTGAGAATTCACCCCTCCACTTT. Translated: CASSREAENSPLHF. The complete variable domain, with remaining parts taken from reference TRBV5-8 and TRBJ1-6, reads EAGVTQSPTHLIKTRGQQATLRCSPISGHTSVYWYQQALGLGLQFLLWYDEGEERNRGNFPPRFSGRQFPNYSSELNVNALELEDSALYLCASSREAENSPLHFGNGTRLTVT.

CDR3 region: CASSHSGNTIYF. The CDR3, as DNA: TGTGCCAGCAGCCATTCTGGAAACACCATATATTTT. The chain has TRBV9 and TRBJ1-3; D remains ambiguous. Between the trimmed V and J ends, which lost 4 bases and 1 base, there was a span of 3 bases. The CDR3 is made up of 12 amino acids. CDR1 SGDLS and CDR2 YYNGEE come from the germline V gene. Combining the CDR3 with reference TRBV9 and TRBJ1-3 gives the whole variable domain DSGVTQTPKHLITATGQRVTLRCSPRSGDLSVYWYQQSLDQGLQFLIQYYNGEERAKGNILERFSAQQFPDLHSELNLSSLELGDSALYFCASSHSGNTIYFGEGSWLTVV.

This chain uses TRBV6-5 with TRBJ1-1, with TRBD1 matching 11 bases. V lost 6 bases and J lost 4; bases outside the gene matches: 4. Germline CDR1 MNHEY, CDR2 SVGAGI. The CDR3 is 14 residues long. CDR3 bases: TGTGCCAGCAGAGCGGGACAGGGGGTCACTGAAGCTTTCTTT. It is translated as CASRAGQGVTEAFF.

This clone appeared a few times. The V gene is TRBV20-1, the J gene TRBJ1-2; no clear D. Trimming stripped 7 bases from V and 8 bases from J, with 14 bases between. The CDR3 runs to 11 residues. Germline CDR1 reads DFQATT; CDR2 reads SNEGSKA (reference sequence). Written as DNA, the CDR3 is TGCAGTGTTCCGAGGGAACTGGGCTACACCTTC. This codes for CSVPRELGYTF.

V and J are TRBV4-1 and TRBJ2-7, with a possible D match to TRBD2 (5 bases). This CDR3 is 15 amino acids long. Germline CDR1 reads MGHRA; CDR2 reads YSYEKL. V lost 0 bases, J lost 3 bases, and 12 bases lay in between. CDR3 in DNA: TGCGCCAGCAGCCAAGAGGGCCCCAGCGGCTACGAGCAGTACTTC. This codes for CASSQEGPSGYEQYF.